One sample yielded the 16 T cell receptor beta chains listed below, sequenced in a study of HIV-infected patients and healthy controls. Each CDR3 protein is one row after TCRdb ran MiXCR on the 5' RACE reads. Here the sample spans approximately 64,000 distinct CDR3 sequences, approximately 21% being singletons. The specimen was CD4+ T cells from blood. These receptors were taken from a human donor in good health.

Ten or more counts support this clonotype. This chain joins TRBV25-1 and TRBJ1-1; D unclear. The V and J ends lost 2 bases and 5 bases respectively, with 6 bases between them. CDR1 MGHDK and CDR2 SYGVNS come from the germline V gene. CDR3 length equals 12 residues. DNA of the CDR3: TGTGCCAGCAGTGAAGGCTGGACTGAAGCTTTCTTT. Its protein product is CASSEGWTEAFF.

The chain recombines TRBV10-3 with TRBJ2-2; D ambiguous. The CDR3 has 13 residues. Trimming left V 6 bases short and J 7 bases short, with 12 bases between. Germline CDR1 and CDR2: ENHRY and SYGVKD. The CDR3: CAIRQERSGELFF. CDR3 bases: TGTGCCATCAGGCAGGAGAGAAGCGGGGAGCTGTTTTTT.

This clonotype has at least ten counts. The V and J genes are TRBV19 and TRBJ1-1; 7 bases agree with TRBD1. Germline assignment: CDR1 LNHDA and CDR2 SQIVND (reference sequence). V lost 7 bases to trimming and J lost 2 bases; unmatched junction nucleotides: 10. The CDR3 runs to 15 residues. This CDR3 is CASTPEGARNTEAFF. The CDR3 DNA follows: TGTGCCAGTACCCCGGAGGGGGCGAGAAACACTGAAGCTTTCTTT.

This clonotype was counted between two and nine times. The chain combines TRBV19 with TRBJ1-5; a possible D gene is TRBD1 (5 bases). Germline CDR1 and CDR2: LNHDA and SQIVND (reference sequence). This CDR3 comprises 17 residues. V was clipped by 6 bases and J by 3 bases, with 21 bases between them. The CDR3 DNA is TGTGCCAGTAGCATTCTCGCGGGGGTCCGGATCAATCAGCCCCAGCATTTT. This translates into CASSILAGVRINQPQHF.

This clonotype occurred many times. The chain links TRBV6-2 or TRBV6-3 to TRBJ2-3; D perhaps matches TRBD1 (6 bases). The CDR3 extends over 14 amino acids. CDR1 and CDR2 from the germline V gene are MNHEY and SVGEGT. Trimming removed 7 bases at V and 5 bases at J, with 16 bases between. The CDR3 sequence: CASTHRRGGDTQYF. The CDR3 DNA reads as TGTGCCAGCACCCACCGCCGAGGGGGAGATACGCAGTATTTT.

This clonotype was seen ten or more times. The chain links TRBV30 to TRBJ1-4; tentatively, D is TRBD1 (6 bases). Per the germline V gene, CDR1 is GTSNPN and CDR2 is SVGIG (reference sequence). With 2 bases removed from V and 8 bases from J, the gap between germline ends came to 18 bases. This CDR3 is built from 15 residues. CDR3 in amino acids: CAWSPPTGNGEKLFF. CDR3 bases: TGTGCCTGGAGTCCGCCAACAGGGAACGGCGAAAAACTGTTTTTT.

The chain joins TRBV23-1 to TRBJ2-3; possible D gene TRBD2, 6 bases. TRBV23-1 is designated an ORF whose function remains uncertain. V lost 0 bases and J 2 bases, leaving 18 bases between the germline ends. The CDR3 runs to 18 residues. This CDR3 is CASSQSEGPCYYTDTQYF. The DNA of the CDR3 is TGCGCCAGCAGTCAATCGGAGGGGCCCTGTTACTACACAGATACGCAGTATTTT.

Concerning this clonotype itself: A read error may produce the germline difference seen at one junction end. V gene TRBV5-6 combines with J gene TRBJ2-2; D gene uncertain. From germline, CDR1 is SGHDT and CDR2 YYEEEE. The CDR3 contains 14 residues. This CDR3 is CASGLWSFPGELFF. Here the CDR3 DNA reads TGTGCCAGCGGCTTGTGGAGTTTTCCCGGGGAGCTGTTTTTT.

V usage is TRBV6-1 and J usage is TRBJ2-3, with D possibly TRBD2 on 6 matching bases. Trimming cost V 5 bases and J 5 bases, with 17 bases left between them. Germline CDR1 and CDR2: MNHNS and SASEGT. The CDR3 extends over 15 amino acids. The CDR3 reads CASSPEVGGGDTQYF. In DNA form, the CDR3 reads TGTGCCAGCAGTCCGGAGGTGGGAGGAGGAGATACGCAGTATTTT.

This clonotype turned up a few times. The V call is TRBV20-1, the J call TRBJ2-3; D remains unclear. The germline gives CDR1 DFQATT, CDR2 SNEGSKA (reference sequence). V dropped 4 bases and J dropped 7 bases, with 9 bases sitting between them. The CDR3 length is 11 residues. CDR3 loop: CSANSANTQYF. CDR3 coding DNA: TGCAGTGCTAACTCGGCTAATACGCAGTATTTT.

The chain is built from TRBV7-9 and TRBJ1-6, with 8 nucleotides matching TRBD1. The CDR3 is 15 amino acids. Germline assignment: CDR1 SEHNR and CDR2 FQNEAQ (reference sequence). J lost 10 bases, V lost 6 bases, and 11 bases had no gene match. CDR3 loop: CASRSGTGGRSPLHF. CDR3 nucleotide sequence: TGTGCCAGCAGGTCCGGGACAGGTGGTCGGTCACCCCTCCACTTT.

The chain's CDR3 is CASSLTRGTGELFF. CDR3 sequence (DNA): TGTGCCAGCAGTTTGACCCGGGGCACCGGGGAGCTGTTTTTT. The V and J genes are TRBV12-3 or TRBV12-4 and TRBJ2-2; possible D gene TRBD2, 5 bases. Trimming removed 3 bases at V and 4 bases at J, with 9 bases between. The CDR3 contains 14 residues.

Only a few counts were recorded for this clonotype. V and J are TRBV7-9 and TRBJ1-1; D perhaps matches TRBD1 (6 bases). In germline, CDR1 is SEHNR, CDR2 FQNEAQ (reference sequence). There are 14 residues in the CDR3. V was cut by 5 bases and J by 0 bases, with 10 bases left in between. The CDR3 loop reads CASSTGQLNTEAFF. For the CDR3, the DNA is TGTGCCAGCAGCACTGGACAGTTGAACACTGAAGCTTTCTTT.

A few counts support this clonotype. J is TRBJ2-7 and V is TRBV19; TRBD2 aligns across 7 bases. Per the germline V gene, CDR1 is LNHDA and CDR2 is SQIVND (reference sequence). V shed 3 bases, J shed 3 bases, and the junction held 8 bases outside the gene matches. CDR3 length: 15 residues. The CDR3 DNA reads TGTGCCAGTAGTATCGGCGGGAGCGCGAGCTACGAGCAGTACTTC. It specifies CASSIGGSASYEQYF.

This clonotype came up many times. V and J are TRBV6-2 or TRBV6-3 and TRBJ2-7, with D perhaps TRBD2 (5 bases). Per the germline V gene, CDR1 is MNHEY and CDR2 is SVGEGT. V dropped 6 bases and J dropped 4 bases, with 16 bases sitting between them. This CDR3 contains 14 residues. Written as DNA, the CDR3 is TGTGCCAGCAGCGACACACCCGGGATTTACGAGCAGTACTTC. It specifies CASSDTPGIYEQYF.

This clonotype was detected many times. V is TRBV9 and J is TRBJ2-5; the match to TRBD1 covers 7 bases. V lost 2 bases to trimming and J lost 1 base; unmatched junction nucleotides: 5. This CDR3 region has 15 residues. The V gene's germline CDR1 is SGDLS and CDR2 YYNGEE. The CDR3 region is CASSVVGTVQETQYF. CDR3 coding DNA: TGTGCCAGCAGCGTTGTTGGGACAGTCCAAGAGACCCAGTACTTC.